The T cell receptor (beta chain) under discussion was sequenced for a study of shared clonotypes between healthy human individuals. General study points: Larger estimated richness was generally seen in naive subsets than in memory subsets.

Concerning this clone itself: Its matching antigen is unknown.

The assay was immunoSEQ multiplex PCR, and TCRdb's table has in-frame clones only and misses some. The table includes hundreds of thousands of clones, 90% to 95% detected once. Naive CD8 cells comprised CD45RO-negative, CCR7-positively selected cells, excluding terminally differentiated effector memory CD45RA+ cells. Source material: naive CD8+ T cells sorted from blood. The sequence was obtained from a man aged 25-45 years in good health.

In DNA form, the CDR3 reads TGTGCCAGCAGCCTGCGTCAGGGCGGTGATACGCAGTATTTT. Protein product: CASSLRQGGDTQYF. The chain uses TRBV5-4 and TRBJ2-3, with D possibly being TRBD1 (5 bases). The CDR3 extends over 14 amino acids. Germline V lookup: CDR1 SGHNT, CDR2 YYREEE (reference sequence). V was pared by 4 bases and J by 6 bases, with 15 bases between.